These 30 T cell receptor beta chains were sequenced from one sample in a study of T cell changes during pregnancy in multiple sclerosis. Sequencing used immunoSEQ multiplex PCR; TCRdb keeps in-frame clones, though not all of them. This sample carries fewer than 85,000 clones, over 90% of them seen once, and the ten largest clones take roughly 2.5%. Sequenced material: peripheral blood, taken in the third trimester of pregnancy. The receptors derive from a female donor with multiple sclerosis, enrolled in a pregnancy study.

The V call is TRBV5-4, the J call TRBJ2-7; 8 nucleotides match TRBD1. Germline V gene sequence: CDR1 SGHNT, CDR2 YYREEE (reference sequence). The V gene end was trimmed by 4 bases and the J gene end by 0 bases; junction bases not matched to a gene: 15. This CDR3 spans 18 amino acids. The CDR3 nucleotides read TGTGCCAGCAGCGAACTAAGACAGGGGCTTCTCCTCTCCTACGAGCAGTACTTC. Residues: CASSELRQGLLLSYEQYF.

The rearrangement joins TRBV4-1 to TRBJ1-2; D gene uncertain. The V gene's germline CDR1 is MGHRA and CDR2 YSYEKL. V lost 0 bases to trimming and J lost 3 bases, with 14 bases between them. The CDR3 contains 16 residues. The CDR3 protein is CASSQDLETAYYGYTF. The DNA of the CDR3 is TGCGCCAGCAGCCAAGATTTGGAGACGGCTTACTATGGCTACACCTTC.

This CDR3 reads CASSYTRGGNEQFF. CDR3 nucleotides: TGTGCCAGCAGCTACACCCGGGGGGGGAATGAGCAGTTCTTC. The chain is built from TRBV6-6 and TRBJ2-1; 8 nucleotides line up with TRBD2. Germline assignment: CDR1 MNHNY and CDR2 SVGAGI (reference sequence). Trimming removed 6 bases from V and 7 bases from J; junction bases left unmatched: 8. CDR3 size: 14 residues.

The chain combines TRBV6-1 with TRBJ2-7; D remains unclear. The CDR3 contains 14 residues. Germline lookup yields CDR1 MNHNS and CDR2 SASEGT. V was clipped by 1 base and J by 2 bases, with 9 bases between them. The CDR3 protein is CASSEGADTYEQYF. In DNA form, the CDR3 reads TGTGCCAGCAGTGAAGGTGCGGATACCTACGAGCAGTACTTC.

The J gene is TRBJ1-2, the V gene TRBV19; 8 nucleotides agree with TRBD1. The trim removed 8 bases at V and 4 bases at J, leaving 0 bases unmatched. CDR1 and CDR2 from the germline V gene are LNHDA and SQIVND (reference sequence). This CDR3 is 11 amino acids long. The CDR3 DNA reads as TGTGCCAGTCAGGGGGCCTATGGCTACACCTTC. This encodes CASQGAYGYTF.

DNA for the CDR3: TGTGCCAGCAGTTTATGGAGCTCTAACACAGATACGCAGTATTTT. The encoded protein is CASSLWSSNTDTQYF. The chain joins TRBV27 to TRBJ2-3; D is unresolved. The CDR3 is 15 residues long. The germline V gene encodes CDR1 MNHEY and CDR2 SMNVEV (reference sequence). V gave up 1 base and J gave up 2 bases, with 10 bases separating them.

The gene calls are TRBV9 and TRBJ2-5; D gene ambiguous. Germline lookup yields CDR1 SGDLS and CDR2 YYNGEE. The CDR3 covers 12 residues. The V and J ends lost 3 bases and 1 base respectively, with 4 bases between them. The CDR3 sequence is CASSASQETQYF. In DNA, the CDR3 is TGTGCCAGCAGCGCGTCCCAAGAGACCCAGTACTTC.

The chain has TRBV7-3 and TRBJ2-5, with D tentatively TRBD2 (6 bases). This CDR3 comprises 13 residues. V gave up 5 bases and J gave up 4 bases, with 11 bases separating them. Germline assignment: CDR1 SGHTA and CDR2 FQGTGA. CDR3 nucleotide sequence: TGTGCCAGCAGCCCTAACGGGGGAGAGACCCAGTACTTC. Translation: CASSPNGGETQYF.

The DNA of the CDR3 is TGTGCCAGCTCACCCGACAGGGGAGGAGAGACCCAGTACTTC. Its protein product is CASSPDRGGETQYF. This chain uses TRBV18 with TRBJ2-5; the match to TRBD1 covers 8 bases. Germline V gene sequence: CDR1 KGHSH, CDR2 LQKENI. V shed 3 bases and J 4 bases; nucleotides not matched to a gene: 4. The CDR3 has 14 amino acids.

The genes are TRBV7-3 and TRBJ2-3, with 15 nucleotides matching TRBD2. The J segment lost 14 bases and the V segment lost 0 bases, leaving 6 bases of the junction unmatched. The CDR3 has 15 residues. Germline V CDR1 and CDR2: SGHTA, FQGTGA. The CDR3 region has the DNA TGTGCCAGCAGCTTAACTGGGACTAGCGGGGGGCCGGGGTATTTT. It encodes CASSLTGTSGGPGYF.

This clone was seen once. This chain connects TRBV5-8 to TRBJ2-1, with D maybe TRBD2 (5 bases). In germline, CDR1 is SGHTS, CDR2 YDEGEE. The CDR3 loop spans 16 amino acids. Trimming took off 0 bases at V and 7 bases at J, with 17 bases between the two ends. CDR3 sequence: CASSLVVRGYRNEQFF. The CDR3 nucleotides are TGTGCCAGCAGCTTGGTCGTCCGGGGATACCGTAATGAGCAGTTCTTC.

The rearrangement joins TRBV11-2 to TRBJ1-1; weak D call: TRBD1 (5 bases). The CDR3 has 18 residues. Trimming shortened V by 1 base and J by 5 bases, and 23 bases separated the two germline ends. Germline CDR1 SGHAT, CDR2 FQNNGV. The CDR3 is CASSLAWGRQGGITEAFF. CDR3 sequence (DNA): TGTGCCAGCAGCTTAGCATGGGGTCGGCAGGGAGGAATAACTGAAGCTTTCTTT.

The chain has TRBV11-2 and TRBJ2-7; D might be TRBD1 (6 bases). The CDR3 loop spans 15 amino acids. From germline, CDR1 is SGHAT and CDR2 FQNNGV. Trimming removed 1 base from V and 1 base from J, with 11 bases in between. This CDR3 is CASSLGQVGSYEQYF. CDR3 bases: TGTGCCAGCAGCTTAGGACAGGTTGGTTCCTACGAGCAGTACTTC. Full variable domain (remainder filled in from reference TRBV11-2 and TRBJ2-7): EAGVAQSPRYKIIEKRQSVAFWCNPISGHATLYWYQQILGQGPKLLIQFQNNGVVDDSQLPKDRFSAERLKGVDSTLKIQPAKLEDSAVYLCASSLGQVGSYEQYFGPGTRLTVT.

The chain joins TRBV6-1 to TRBJ1-2; unclear D gene. Germline V gene lookup returns CDR1 MNHNS and CDR2 SASEGT. Trimming stripped 10 bases from V and 1 base from J, with 16 bases between. The CDR3 runs 14 residues. The CDR3 region has the DNA TGTGCCACCGTCGGGAGGCCTTTTAACTATGGCTACACCTTC. It is translated as CATVGRPFNYGYTF.

V usage is TRBV4-1 and J usage is TRBJ2-1; 7 bases line up with TRBD2. V shed 0 bases and J 3 bases; nucleotides not matched to a gene: 11. CDR1 is MGHRA and CDR2 is YSYEKL in the germline V gene. The CDR3 is 18 residues long. CDR3 residues: CASSQEGGLAANYNEQFF. The CDR3 DNA reads TGCGCCAGCAGCCAAGAGGGAGGGCTAGCGGCGAACTACAATGAGCAGTTCTTC.

The chain has TRBV19 and TRBJ2-7; 9 positions match TRBD1. With V trimmed by 7 bases and J by 3 bases, 4 bases remained unmatched. This CDR3 spans 13 amino acids. Germline loops: CDR1 LNHDA, CDR2 SQIVND (reference sequence). For the CDR3, the DNA is TGTGCCAGTACCACGGGACAGGGCTACGAGCAGTACTTC. It yields the protein CASTTGQGYEQYF.

This chain connects TRBV29-1 to TRBJ2-1, with unresolved D. With 1 base removed from V and 2 bases from J, the gap between germline ends came to 18 bases. Germline-derived CDR1 and CDR2 are SQVTM and ANQGSEA. This CDR3 is 17 amino acids long. Written as DNA, the CDR3 is TGCAGCGTTGAAGTTCCCCGTTTTTCAGGTACCTACAATGAGCAGTTCTTC. It codes for CSVEVPRFSGTYNEQFF.

The genes are TRBV20-1 and TRBJ1-2; D unclear. The CDR3 is 9 amino acids. V shed 5 bases and J shed 7 bases, with 5 bases lying between them. In germline, CDR1 is DFQATT, CDR2 SNEGSKA (reference sequence). CDR3 DNA: TGCAGTGCTCCAGGTGGCTACACCTTC. Its protein product is CSAPGGYTF.

The J gene is TRBJ2-3, the V gene TRBV25-1; D perhaps matches TRBD1 (5 bases). This CDR3 is 18 amino acids long. Germline V gene lookup returns CDR1 MGHDK and CDR2 SYGVNS. V was shortened by 0 bases and J by 4 bases, with 20 bases between the two germline ends. The DNA for the CDR3 is TGTGCCAGCAGTGAATATGGGAATAGACAGCTCTATCCAGATACGCAGTATTTT. Translating it yields CASSEYGNRQLYPDTQYF.

This chain connects TRBV10-3 to TRBJ1-3, with a weak D call TRBD1 (5 bases). This CDR3 contains 15 residues. The germline V and J ends were trimmed by 3 bases and 4 bases, with 13 bases remaining between them. Germline CDR1 is ENHRY and CDR2 is SYGVKD. This CDR3 reads CAISDGGGIGNTIYF. The CDR3 DNA sequence: TGTGCCATCAGTGACGGGGGAGGGATCGGAAACACCATATATTTT.

The J gene is TRBJ2-3, the V gene TRBV7-3; TRBD2 aligns across 8 bases. The germline V gene encodes CDR1 SGHTA and CDR2 FQGTGA. The ends lost 6 bases at V and 1 base at J; junction bases unmatched: 6. CDR3 size: 15 residues. DNA for the CDR3: TGTGCCAGCAGTCCCCAGGGACTAGGCACAGATACGCAGTATTTT. This sequence encodes CASSPQGLGTDTQYF.

The chain is built from TRBV25-1 and TRBJ1-1; weak D call: TRBD1 (5 bases). The length of the CDR3 is 16 residues. Germline assignment: CDR1 MGHDK and CDR2 SYGVNS. V was cut by 0 bases and J by 1 base, with 12 bases left in between. CDR3 residues: CASSEYWTTQNTEAFF. The CDR3, as DNA: TGTGCCAGCAGTGAATATTGGACAACGCAGAACACTGAAGCTTTCTTT.

The count of this clone is one. V usage is TRBV2 and J usage is TRBJ2-7; no clear D. The germline V gene has CDR1 SNHLY and CDR2 FYNNEI. The CDR3 has 12 residues. Deletions cut 7 bases from V and 1 base from J, with 8 bases between. The CDR3 region has the DNA TGTGCCAGCAATACCGAGTCCTACGAGCAGTACTTC. Its translation: CASNTESYEQYF.

This clone was detected only a few times. V and J are TRBV11-2 and TRBJ2-7; tentatively, D is TRBD2 (6 bases). CDR1 SGHAT and CDR2 FQNNGV come from the germline V gene. V shed 3 bases and J shed 6 bases, with 12 bases lying between them. CDR3 size: 13 residues. CDR3 sequence (DNA): TGTGCCAGCAGCTTTGGGACTGGCCTCGAGCAGTACTTC. Encoded protein: CASSFGTGLEQYF.

The chain has TRBV5-4 and TRBJ2-5; tentatively, D is TRBD1 (5 bases). The CDR3 loop spans 13 amino acids. Trimming removed 7 bases at V and 5 bases at J, with 15 bases between. CDR1 is SGHNT, CDR2 YYREEE, per germline (reference sequence). CDR3 DNA sequence: TGTGCCAGCTCTAAGGGGCCATTGGAGACCCAGTACTTC. Amino acids: CASSKGPLETQYF.

The chain recombines TRBV7-9 with TRBJ1-5, with D unclear. The CDR3 loop spans 17 amino acids. CDR1 is SEHNR, CDR2 FQNEAQ, per germline (reference sequence). V shed 1 base and J shed 3 bases, with 16 bases lying between them. CDR3 residues: CASSLVADDYANQPQHF. For the CDR3, the DNA is TGTGCCAGCAGCTTAGTGGCGGATGACTACGCCAATCAGCCCCAGCATTTT.

This rearrangement joins TRBV5-6 to TRBJ1-1, with D possibly TRBD1 on 5 matching bases. The CDR3 spans 12 residues. Trimming took off 0 bases at V and 7 bases at J, with 7 bases between the two ends. In germline, CDR1 is SGHDT, CDR2 YYEEEE. CDR3 DNA: TGTGCCAGCAGCTTGGGCGACAGTGAAGCTTTCTTT. Amino acid sequence: CASSLGDSEAFF. Supplemented by reference TRBV5-6 and TRBJ1-1, the full variable domain reads DAGVTQSPTHLIKTRGQQVTLRCSPKSGHDTVSWYQQALGQGPQFIFQYYEEEERQRGNFPDRFSGHQFPNYSSELNVNALLLGDSALYLCASSLGDSEAFFGQGTRLTVV.

This chain connects TRBV19 to TRBJ2-7; 9 nucleotides line up with TRBD1. Germline CDR1 LNHDA, CDR2 SQIVND (reference sequence). This CDR3 is built from 14 residues. Trimming cost V 1 base and J 6 bases; bases outside gene matches: 4. The CDR3 region has the DNA TGTGCCAGTAGTATAGGGACAGGGGTCCCCGAGCAGTACTTC. Translation: CASSIGTGVPEQYF.

The chain couples TRBV7-2 to TRBJ2-3; 10 bases map to TRBD2. The CDR3 length is 14 residues. The germline V gene encodes CDR1 SGHTA and CDR2 FQGNSA. Trimming took 8 bases from V and 5 from J; bases not matched to a gene: 7. CDR3 coding DNA: TGTGCCAGCGTGCTAGCGGGGGCGGTAGATACGCAGTATTTT. It specifies CASVLAGAVDTQYF. Full variable domain (outside the CDR3, taken from reference TRBV7-2 and TRBJ2-3): GAGVSQSPSNKVTEKGKDVELRCDPISGHTALYWYRQSLGQGLEFLIYFQGNSAPDKSGLPSDRFSAERTGGSVSTLTIQRTQQEDSAVYLCASVLAGAVDTQYFGPGTRLTVL.

The rearrangement links TRBV5-1 to TRBJ1-6, with TRBD1 matching over 7 bases. The CDR3 contains 13 residues. CDR1 is SGHRS and CDR2 is YFSETQ in the germline V gene. V dropped 3 bases and J dropped 11; count of bases not matched to a gene: 5. Here the CDR3 reads CASSSTGDPPLHF. DNA of the CDR3: TGCGCCAGCAGCTCAACAGGGGATCCACCCCTCCACTTT.